This T cell receptor beta chain was sequenced during a study of T cells in narcolepsy. Findings and caveats of the study: Same-patient CSF and blood CD4+ T cell clonotypes included HCRT-specific and TRIB2-specific autoreactive ones. Autoreactive clonotypes reportedly recurred in blood of same and different patients, not controls.

Comments on this clone: Antigen specificity is unknown.

Assay used: immunoSEQ multiplex PCR; TCRdb lists only in-frame clones, some missing. The data hold some 30,000 clones, with 80% observed a single time. This CDR3 has 14 amino acids. V was shortened by 2 bases and J by 5 bases, with 12 bases between the two germline ends. CDR1 is SGHTA and CDR2 is FQGNSA in the germline V gene. Sequencing used memory (CD45RA-) CD4+ T cells from blood. The genes are TRBV7-2 and TRBJ2-5; D is ambiguous. The sequence came from a human donor in good health. The CDR3 DNA follows: TGTGCCAGCAGCTTAAAGGCCAGTGGGGAGACCCAGTACTTC. It specifies CASSLKASGETQYF.